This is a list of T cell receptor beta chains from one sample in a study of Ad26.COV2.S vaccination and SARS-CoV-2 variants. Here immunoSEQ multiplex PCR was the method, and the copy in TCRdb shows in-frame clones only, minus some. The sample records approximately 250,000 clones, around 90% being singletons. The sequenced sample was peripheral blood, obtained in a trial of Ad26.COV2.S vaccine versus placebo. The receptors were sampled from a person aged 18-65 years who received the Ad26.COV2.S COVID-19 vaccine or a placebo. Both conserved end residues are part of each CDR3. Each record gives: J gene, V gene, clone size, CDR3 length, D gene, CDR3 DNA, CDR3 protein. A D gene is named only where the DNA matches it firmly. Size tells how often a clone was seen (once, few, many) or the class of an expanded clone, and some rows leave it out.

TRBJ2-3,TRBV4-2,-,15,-,TGTGCCAGCAGCCAAGATCTGGGAGCCGCAGATACGCAGTATTTT,CASSQDLGAADTQYF
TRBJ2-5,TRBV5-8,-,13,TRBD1,TGTGCCAGCAGCAGACAGGGGCAAGAGACCCAGTACTTC,CASSRQGQETQYF
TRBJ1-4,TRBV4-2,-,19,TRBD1,TGTGCCAGCAGCCAAGAACGGTCAGGGACAGGACGTTTTAATGAAAAACTGTTTTTT,CASSQERSGTGRFNEKLFF
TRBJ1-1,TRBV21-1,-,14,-,TGTGCTAGCAGCAAAGTGCCAGGGGAGGCTGAAGCTTTCTTT,CASSKVPGEAEAFF
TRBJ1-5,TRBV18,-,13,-,TGTGCCAGCTCACAGGGTGAAAATCAGCCCCAGCATTTT,CASSQGENQPQHF
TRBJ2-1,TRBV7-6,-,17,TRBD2,TGTGCCAGCAGCTTATGGGGGGCTAGCGGGAGTCTAAATGAGCAGTTCTTC,CASSLWGASGSLNEQFF
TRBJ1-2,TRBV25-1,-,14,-,TGTGCCAGCAGTGACAGGGGCCGGGACTATGGCTACACCTTC,CASSDRGRDYGYTF
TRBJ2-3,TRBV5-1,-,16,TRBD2,TGCGCCAGCAGCTTAAGGACTAGCGGGACGTCAGATACGCAGTATTTT,CASSLRTSGTSDTQYF
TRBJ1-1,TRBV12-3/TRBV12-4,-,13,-,TGTGCCAGCAGTTTATTCCGGGGAACTGAAGCTTTCTTT,CASSLFRGTEAFF
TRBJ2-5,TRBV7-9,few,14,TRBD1,TGTGCCAGCAGCTTACGGACAGGGGCAGAGACCCAGTACTTC,CASSLRTGAETQYF
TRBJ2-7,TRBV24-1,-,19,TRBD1,TGTGCCACCAGTGAGGAAAGAACCAAGGACAGGGGGCTGTCCTACGAGCAGTACTTC,CATSEERTKDRGLSYEQYF
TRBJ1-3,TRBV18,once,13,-,TGTGCCAGCTCATCCGGACAAGGAAACACCATATATTTT,CASSSGQGNTIYF
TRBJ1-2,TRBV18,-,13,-,TGTGCCAGCTCACCATCAGCCAGGGTCGGCTACACCTTC,CASSPSARVGYTF
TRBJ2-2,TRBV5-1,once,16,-,TGCGCCAGCAGCTTGGAGGTTAGCGGATACACCGGGGAGCTGTTTTTT,CASSLEVSGYTGELFF
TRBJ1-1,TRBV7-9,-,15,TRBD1,TGTGCCAGCAGCTTATTACAGGGGCTGCTAACTGAAGCTTTCTTT,CASSLLQGLLTEAFF
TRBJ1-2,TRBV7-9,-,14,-,TGTGCCAGCAGCTTGAAACAGGTCTTCTATGGCTACACCTTC,CASSLKQVFYGYTF
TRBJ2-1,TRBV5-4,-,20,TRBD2,TGTGCCAGCAGCTTGCCCCTATCCCCGATCGCGGGAGGGCCCTACAATGAGCAGTTCTTC,CASSLPLSPIAGGPYNEQFF
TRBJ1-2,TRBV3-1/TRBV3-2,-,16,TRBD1,TGTGCCAGCAGCCAAGAGGGGGCAGACAGGGGTTTAGGCTACACCTTC,CASSQEGADRGLGYTF
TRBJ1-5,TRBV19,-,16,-,TGTGCCAGTTCCCCTCCGGGGGGGCGCGGGAATCAGCCCCAGCATTTT,CASSPPGGRGNQPQHF
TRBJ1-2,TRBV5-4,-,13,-,TGTGCCAGCAGCTTGTACGGGGACTATGGCTACACCTTC,CASSLYGDYGYTF
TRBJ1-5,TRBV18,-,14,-,TGTGCCAGCTCACCACCGGGGGGAAATCAGCCCCAGCATTTT,CASSPPGGNQPQHF
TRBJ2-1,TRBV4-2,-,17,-,TGTGCCAGCAGCCACCCACCCCGGGATAGGCTTTACAATGAGCAGTTCTTC,CASSHPPRDRLYNEQFF
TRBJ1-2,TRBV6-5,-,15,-,TGTGCCAGCAACGAGAGGGGCGGCACCCGGGGTGGCTACACCTTC,CASNERGGTRGGYTF
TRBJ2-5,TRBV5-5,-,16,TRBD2,TGTGCCAGCAGCCCTGGGACTAGCGGGGGGCAGGAGACCCAGTACTTC,CASSPGTSGGQETQYF
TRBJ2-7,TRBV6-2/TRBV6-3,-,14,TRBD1,TGTGCCAGCAGCCGTTACAGGGGATCCTACGAGCAGTACTTC,CASSRYRGSYEQYF
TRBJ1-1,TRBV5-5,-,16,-,TGTGCCAGCAGCTTGGGGGACCGCCGCTCGAACACTGAAGCTTTCTTT,CASSLGDRRSNTEAFF